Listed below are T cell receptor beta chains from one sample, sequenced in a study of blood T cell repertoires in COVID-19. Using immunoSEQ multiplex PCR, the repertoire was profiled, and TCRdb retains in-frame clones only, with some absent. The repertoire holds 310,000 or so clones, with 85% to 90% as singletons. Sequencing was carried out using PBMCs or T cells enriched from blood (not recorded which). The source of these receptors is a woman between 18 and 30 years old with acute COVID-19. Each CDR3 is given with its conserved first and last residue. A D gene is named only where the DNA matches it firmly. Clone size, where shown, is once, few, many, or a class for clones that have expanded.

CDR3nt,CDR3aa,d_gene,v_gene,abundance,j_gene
TGTGCCAGCAGTCTAACCGGGGGGGACAATGAGCAGTTCTTC,CASSLTGGDNEQFF,TRBD2,TRBV7-2,.,TRBJ2-1
TGTGCCAGCAACATCCAGGGGAGCAATCAGCCCCAGCATTTT,CASNIQGSNQPQHF,.,TRBV6-5,.,TRBJ1-5
TGTGCCAGTAGACTAGCTTCGGGAGGGCATAGCAATCAGCCCCAGCATTTT,CASRLASGGHSNQPQHF,.,TRBV19,.,TRBJ1-5
TGTGCCAGCAGCTTAGTGCAGGGGGCAATGCCCCAGCATTTT,CASSLVQGAMPQHF,TRBD1,TRBV7-2,.,TRBJ1-5
TGTGCCAGCAGCTCGACAGGGGAGTATTATGGCACCGGGGAGCTGTTTTTT,CASSSTGEYYGTGELFF,TRBD1,TRBV7-9,once,TRBJ2-2
TGCGCCAGCAGCCAATCTTTCTACGGGGACTGGTACAAAAACATTCAGTACTTC,CASSQSFYGDWYKNIQYF,.,TRBV4-1,.,TRBJ2-4
TGTGCCAGCAGCCCCAGAAGAGCGGGAGGCGAGCAGTACTTC,CASSPRRAGGEQYF,TRBD2,TRBV27,few,TRBJ2-7
TGTGCTAGTGCCGACCCCGGGTCCTCCTACGAGCAGTACTTC,CASADPGSSYEQYF,.,TRBV12-5,.,TRBJ2-7
TGTGCCACTGGGACTGCTGATCAGCCCCAGCATTTT,CATGTADQPQHF,.,TRBV2,.,TRBJ1-5
TGTGCCAGTAGTACTCTGGGGACTCTTTACAATGAGCAGTTCTTC,CASSTLGTLYNEQFF,.,TRBV19,.,TRBJ2-1
TGTGCCAGCAGCTTAAGGGCGGGAGGCCAGGGGAATACGCAGTATTTT,CASSLRAGGQGNTQYF,TRBD2,TRBV11-2,once,TRBJ2-3
TGCGCCCCCGGGGGTTGTGTGTACTTC,CAPGGCVYF,.,TRBV4-1,.,TRBJ2-7
TGTGCCTGGAGTCCGGGGACACTCGGGACTGAAGCTTTCTTT,CAWSPGTLGTEAFF,.,TRBV30,.,TRBJ1-1
TGTGCCAGCAGCTTGATCAGAGGGGGCTACGAGCAGTACTTC,CASSLIRGGYEQYF,.,TRBV7-8,.,TRBJ2-7
TGTGCCAGCTCAGCAGGGAACAATTCACCCCTCCACTTT,CASSAGNNSPLHF,.,TRBV9,.,TRBJ1-6
TGTGCTAGTGGTTTGGCCCCGACTAGCGGGATAACAGATACGCAGTATTTT,CASGLAPTSGITDTQYF,TRBD2,TRBV12-5,.,TRBJ2-3
TGCGCCAGCAGATTCAGCGCTAACACTGAAGCTTTCTTT,CASRFSANTEAFF,.,TRBV10-2,.,TRBJ1-1
TGCAGCGGGCTAGGGAGGGGGACGGACACTGAAGCTTTCTTT,CSGLGRGTDTEAFF,.,TRBV29-1,.,TRBJ1-1
TGTGCCAGCAGCGTGGGGCAGTATAATGAAAAACTGTTTTTT,CASSVGQYNEKLFF,.,TRBV9,.,TRBJ1-4
TGTGCCAGCAGCCAGCCCCGGGTGACAGCCTCCCACATCCAAGAGACCCAGTACTTC,CASSQPRVTASHIQETQYF,.,TRBV4-2,.,TRBJ2-5
TGTGCCAGCAGCGGCCGGTTGGCTAGCGGACCCTACAATGAGCAGTTCTTC,CASSGRLASGPYNEQFF,TRBD2,TRBV4-2,.,TRBJ2-1
TGTGCCAGCAGCTTCCCTAGCGGGAGGGGCGATGAGCAGTTCTTC,CASSFPSGRGDEQFF,TRBD2,TRBV5-8,.,TRBJ2-1
TGTGCTAGTGGTTTCGGCTACGAGCAGTACTTC,CASGFGYEQYF,.,TRBV12-5,.,TRBJ2-7
TGTGCCAGCAGCTTAGTTCCTAGCGGGATTGGGGGGATCAAAAACATTCAGTACTTC,CASSLVPSGIGGIKNIQYF,TRBD2,TRBV7-9,.,TRBJ2-4
TGTGCCACCCGTAGCGGGGGGCTAGCCAAAAACATTCAGTACTTC,CATRSGGLAKNIQYF,TRBD2,TRBV19,few,TRBJ2-4
TGTGCCAGCAGCTCAGGACTAGCGGGAGGGCCAGAGACCCAGTACTTC,CASSSGLAGGPETQYF,TRBD2,TRBV5-5,.,TRBJ2-5
TGTGCCAGCAGCCAAGAGGCCCTTAGGACAGTTGTTGGAAACACCATATATTTT,CASSQEALRTVVGNTIYF,.,TRBV4-2,.,TRBJ1-3
TGTGCCAGCAGCCCCTACAGGGGCTCCTACGAGCAGTACTTC,CASSPYRGSYEQYF,TRBD1,TRBV11-3,.,TRBJ2-7
TGTGCCAGCCTGACTAGCCTGAGCTCCTACGAGCAGTACTTC,CASLTSLSSYEQYF,TRBD2,TRBV6-5,.,TRBJ2-7
TGTGCCAGCAGCTTAGCGGGGACAGGGGGCTTATATGATGGCTACACCTTC,CASSLAGTGGLYDGYTF,TRBD1,TRBV11-2,.,TRBJ1-2
TGTGCCAGCTCAGACGGGACTAGCGCCCACAAAAACATTCAGTACTTC,CASSDGTSAHKNIQYF,TRBD2,TRBV18,.,TRBJ2-4
TGTGCCAGCAGTGTACTAGCGGGAGACCCCAATGAGCAGTTCTTC,CASSVLAGDPNEQFF,TRBD2,TRBV2,.,TRBJ2-1
TGCGCCAGCAGCTCGGGACACTTGGATACGCAGTATTTT,CASSSGHLDTQYF,.,TRBV5-1,.,TRBJ2-3
TGTGCCAGCAGCTTAGCCCGGGACTACAGCACAGATACGCAGTATTTT,CASSLARDYSTDTQYF,TRBD2,TRBV7-8,.,TRBJ2-3
TGTGCCTGGAGTGGACGGACAGTCTCCGCTTTCTTT,CAWSGRTVSAFF,.,TRBV30,.,TRBJ1-1
TGTGCCAGCAGTACCCGGGGTAGCAGCACCGAGCAGTACTTC,CASSTRGSSTEQYF,.,TRBV6-2/TRBV6-3,.,TRBJ2-7
TGTGCCACCAGTGATGGACAGACGACTAGCAATCAGCCCCAGCATTTT,CATSDGQTTSNQPQHF,.,TRBV24-1,.,TRBJ1-5
TGTGCCAGCAGCTTGGGGGACAGTTCTGGGGCCAACGTCCTGACTTTC,CASSLGDSSGANVLTF,TRBD1,TRBV5-4,.,TRBJ2-6
TGTGCCAGTAGTCTAATGGGGACATATAGCAATCAGCCCCAGCATTTT,CASSLMGTYSNQPQHF,.,TRBV19,.,TRBJ1-5
TGTGCCAGCTCACCGCTACCCCGCAGACAGGGCACCAATCAGCCCCAGCATTTT,CASSPLPRRQGTNQPQHF,TRBD1,TRBV18,once,TRBJ1-5
TGTGCCGCGGGGGGAATTTCAGCAACTAATGAAAAACTGTTTTTT,CAAGGISATNEKLFF,.,TRBV19,once,TRBJ1-4
TGTGCCAGCAGCTTGGCATTGAGCTCCTACAATGAGCAGTTCTTC,CASSLALSSYNEQFF,.,TRBV5-4,.,TRBJ2-1
TGTGCCAGCAGCCCGGGAAGGGGACAGGTGAACACTGAAGCTTTCTTT,CASSPGRGQVNTEAFF,TRBD1,TRBV5-4,.,TRBJ1-1
TGTGCCAGTAAACCTAGGGGGATACAAGAGACCCAGTACTTC,CASKPRGIQETQYF,.,TRBV11-2,once,TRBJ2-5
TGTGCCAGCAGTTACCGATCCTCAGGGGAAAAACTGTTTTTT,CASSYRSSGEKLFF,.,TRBV6-2/TRBV6-3,.,TRBJ1-4
TGTGCCAGCAGCAATTTAGGGACTAGCGGGAGAGGGGCGAATGAGCAGTTCTTC,CASSNLGTSGRGANEQFF,.,TRBV21-1,.,TRBJ2-1
TGTGCCAGCAGCGGAGACAGGGGTTTTTCACCCCTCCACTTT,CASSGDRGFSPLHF,TRBD1,TRBV9,.,TRBJ1-6
TGTGCCAGCATCAAGGTGACTAGCGCGCCGATCTTC,CASIKVTSAPIF,TRBD2,TRBV12-3/TRBV12-4,.,TRBJ2-1
TGTGCCATCAGTGATATACAGGGGGCGCGGGGAAATGAGCAGTTCTTC,CAISDIQGARGNEQFF,TRBD1,TRBV10-3,.,TRBJ2-1
TGTGCCAGCATAGGAAGGGGAGGAGAGACCCAGTACTTC,CASIGRGGETQYF,.,TRBV6-5,.,TRBJ2-5
TGCGCCAGCAGCTATGGGGGGAACCAAGAGACCCAGTACTTC,CASSYGGNQETQYF,.,TRBV5-1,.,TRBJ2-5
TGTGCCAGTAGTAGACTAGCGGCGACCTACGAGCAGTACTTC,CASSRLAATYEQYF,TRBD2,TRBV19,.,TRBJ2-7
TGTGCCAGCAGCTTAACGTCAGGGGTCTACGAGCAGTACTTC,CASSLTSGVYEQYF,.,TRBV11-2,.,TRBJ2-7
TGTGCCAGCAAATCTAGATCCTCCTACGAGCAGTACTTC,CASKSRSSYEQYF,.,TRBV5-4,.,TRBJ2-7